These 9 T cell receptor beta chains share one sample of origin, sequenced in a study of cytomegalovirus exposure and HLA in healthy donors. PCR was performed using 60 Vbeta and 13 Jbeta primers. Some clones are missing from TCRdb's copy, which holds only in-frame ones; the method was immunoSEQ multiplex PCR. The profile shows 95,000 to 100,000 clones, around 10% of them singletons. Sequenced sample: PBMCs. The receptors derive from a man in his fifties or sixties in good health and CMV-seropositive.

The V call is TRBV6-5, the J call TRBJ1-6; D not certain. Trimming stripped 2 bases from V and 4 bases from J, with 9 bases between. The germline V gene has CDR1 MNHEY and CDR2 SVGAGI. This CDR3 contains 15 residues. CDR3 in amino acids: CASSYVHAYNSPLHF. CDR3 DNA: TGTGCCAGCAGTTACGTACACGCATATAATTCACCCCTCCACTTT.

V gene TRBV6-6 combines with J gene TRBJ1-5, with 8 nucleotides matching TRBD1. This CDR3 has 15 residues. Germline V gene data show CDR1 as MNHNY and CDR2 as SVGAGI (reference sequence). The J segment lost 3 bases and the V segment lost 5 bases, leaving 6 bases of the junction unmatched. The CDR3: CASSRGQGPNQPQHF. The CDR3 DNA sequence: TGTGCCAGCAGTAGAGGACAGGGTCCCAATCAGCCCCAGCATTTT.

The chain combines TRBV28 with TRBJ1-2; 8 nucleotides agree with TRBD1. The CDR3 covers 15 residues. V shed 4 bases, J shed 4 bases, and the junction held 8 bases outside the gene matches. The germline CDR1 and CDR2 sequences are MDHEN and SYDVKM. The CDR3 coding sequence is TGTGCCAGCAGTTCACAGGGGGAAGGGGGCTATGGCTACACCTTC. It translates to CASSSQGEGGYGYTF.

The rearrangement joins TRBV4-1 to TRBJ1-2; 9 bases match TRBD1. CDR1 is MGHRA and CDR2 is YSYEKL in the germline V gene. The V gene end was trimmed by 8 bases and the J gene end by 5 bases; junction bases not matched to a gene: 6. CDR3 length equals 13 residues. This CDR3 reads CASGGQGKYGYTF. For the CDR3, the DNA is TGCGCCAGCGGCGGACAGGGGAAGTATGGCTACACCTTC.

This clone was observed a handful of times. This CDR3 is CASSTLTTAYEQYF. The CDR3 DNA reads TGTGCCAGTAGTACCCTGACTACAGCCTACGAGCAGTACTTC. The chain employs TRBV19 and TRBJ2-7; perhaps TRBD2 as D (5 bases). Germline V lookup: CDR1 LNHDA, CDR2 SQIVND (reference sequence). Deletions cut 4 bases from V and 2 bases from J, with 12 bases between. There are 14 residues in the CDR3.

This chain links TRBV11-2 with TRBJ2-7, with D possibly TRBD1 on 5 matching bases. The germline gives CDR1 SGHAT, CDR2 FQNNGV. The CDR3 spans 17 residues. V lost 1 base, J lost 2 bases, and 18 bases lay in between. The CDR3 bases are TGTGCCAGCAGCTTAGGGTTTCAACGGCAGGGAACCTACGAGCAGTACTTC. Translation: CASSLGFQRQGTYEQYF.

This clone was seen a few times. The DNA of the CDR3 is TGTGCCAGCAGCTTAGATAGGAACACTGAAGCTTTCTTT. Amino acid sequence: CASSLDRNTEAFF. This chain links TRBV11-2 with TRBJ1-1; no reliable D call. Germline V lookup: CDR1 SGHAT, CDR2 FQNNGV. Between the trimmed V and J ends, which lost 0 bases and 1 base, there was a span of 3 bases. This CDR3 is 13 amino acids long.

The chain couples TRBV27 to TRBJ1-5, with D possibly matching TRBD1 (5 bases). Trimming pared 2 bases from V and 0 bases from J, leaving 8 bases between. Germline V gene sequence: CDR1 MNHEY, CDR2 SMNVEV (reference sequence). CDR3 length: 15 amino acids. The CDR3 sequence is CASSLGGYSNQPQHF. CDR3 sequence (DNA): TGTGCCAGCAGTTTAGGGGGGTATAGCAATCAGCCCCAGCATTTT.

The chain joins TRBV15 to TRBJ1-2; 7 positions agree with TRBD1. The germline V gene has CDR1 LNHNV and CDR2 YYDKDF (reference sequence). With V trimmed by 1 base and J by 5 bases, 13 bases remained unmatched. This CDR3 is 17 amino acids long. The chain's CDR3 is CATSRGALRQGNYGYTF. The CDR3 DNA follows: TGTGCCACCAGCAGAGGGGCCCTACGACAGGGAAATTATGGCTACACCTTC.